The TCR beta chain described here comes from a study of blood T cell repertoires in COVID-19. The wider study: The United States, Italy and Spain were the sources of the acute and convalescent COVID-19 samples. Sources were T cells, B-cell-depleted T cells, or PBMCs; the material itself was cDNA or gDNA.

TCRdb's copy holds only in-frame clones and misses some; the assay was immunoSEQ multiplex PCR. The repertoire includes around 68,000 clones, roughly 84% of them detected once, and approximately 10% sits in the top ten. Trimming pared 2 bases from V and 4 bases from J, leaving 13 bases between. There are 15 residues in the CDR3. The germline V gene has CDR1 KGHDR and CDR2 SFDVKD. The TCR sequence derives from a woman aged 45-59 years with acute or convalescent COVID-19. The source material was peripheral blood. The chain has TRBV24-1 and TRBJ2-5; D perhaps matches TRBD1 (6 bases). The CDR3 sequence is CATSDSTGSGETQYF. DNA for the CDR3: TGTGCCACCAGTGATTCAACAGGGTCCGGAGAGACCCAGTACTTC.